This T cell receptor beta chain stems from a study of regulatory T cells in long-lasting Graves disease (dated by TCRdb to the early 2020s). At the level of the whole study: In the newly diagnosed Graves' disease group, patients had been taking antithyroid drugs for less than 3 months. Patients with persistent Graves' disease were compared with patients with newly diagnosed Graves' disease using TCR sequencing and RNA sequencing of peripheral blood. The study was conducted in China and was registered as a clinical trial. A total of around 35 samples underwent TCR sequencing: around 13 from persistent and roughly 20 from newly diagnosed Graves' disease patients. The research as a whole found: Only the TCR beta chain was sequenced and analyzed. A larger number of public clonotypes was shared among persistent patients (around 2,700) than among newly diagnosed patients (over 850). Only peripheral blood was studied, because thyroid tissue, the primary lesion, was inaccessible. The authors acknowledged the small sample size as a limitation that may reduce accuracy. Compared with newly diagnosed patients, persistent Graves' disease patients had lower TCR Shannon entropy and fewer highly expanded clones, which suggests clonal expansion. TRBV28, TRBJ1-2 and TRBJ2-5 were preferentially used in persistent disease, while TRBV20-1 and TRBJ2-1 were favored in newly diagnosed disease.

Libraries were built with multiplex PCR. TCRdb shows the sequencer as Illumina HiSeq 4000. TCR beta libraries were built with iRepertoire HTBI primers and Arm-PCR amplification of CDR3 regions. PCR products were gel purified before sequencing. In the source study's methods: A total of 60 to 80 TRBV and 14 TRBJ segments were identified across samples and were used for gene usage analysis of CDR3 amino acid clonotypes. Filtered high-quality paired reads were merged into contigs using COPE and FqMerger. BLAST was used to align contigs to IMGT TRBV, TRBD and TRBJ reference genes, with CDR3 defined following IMGT. Highly expanded clones were defined as clonotypes with a frequency above 0.1%. Repertoire diversity was measured by Shannon entropy, and V-J evenness by the Gini coefficient. Public clonotypes were defined as clonotypes shared by more than one individual. TCRdb applied fastp at Q25 and MiXCR to the public reads, then kept only in-frame beta chains. Under each unique CDR3 protein, matching rows form one entry showing the most common genes and DNA. What appears here as the V and J calls and clone size reflects TCRdb's work, not the paper's. This sample holds about 460,000 distinct CDR3 sequences; about 15% were observed only once. The ten largest clones capture around a sixth of the sample.

The CDR3 starts with the cysteine, ends with the phenylalanine, and has 15 residues. Only the CDR3 region is kept as DNA, spanning 45 bases read in frame from base 1. CDR1 and CDR2, looked up from the germline V gene, are MDHEN and SYDVKM. V gives up 2 bases and J gives up 3 bases, and the segment between their germline ends measures 13 bases. Reading the label with the study, this specimen's time point is: newly diagnosed GD, antithyroid drugs for less than 3 months. For both TCR sequencing and RNA sequencing, RNA was extracted from PBMCs in TRIzol. The diagnosis of Graves' disease followed American Thyroid Association guidelines. Patients for the study were recruited at an endocrinology department in Xi'an, China. From each patient, approximately 10 milliliters of peripheral blood was collected into an EDTA anticoagulant tube. Ficoll Paque Plus density gradient separation was used to isolate PBMCs, and no further T cell sorting was performed. An Agilent 2100 Bioanalyzer and agarose gel were used to check RNA quality, while a NanoDrop 2000 measured RNA concentration.

This clonotype appeared many times. It has no known antigen specificity. Base qualities are not provided; no much larger clone lies one nucleotide away. This sample also appeared in a second study, on T cells in Graves' hyperthyroidism and ophthalmopathy. The second study, in turn, reports: Graves' hyperthyroidism was defined as stable when no progression to ophthalmopathy occurred over 18 months of follow-up. Hyperthyroidism patients were aged 18 to 65 years and newly diagnosed, with disease duration of less than 2 months. Any patient with an uncontrolled infection, another autoimmune disease, pregnancy or lactation was excluded. Diagnoses were based on clinical symptoms, serum thyroxine and TRAb, thyroid ultrasound and orbital computed tomography. The first round of RT-PCR for the TCR CDR3 was performed with the HTBI primer set and the Qiagen OneStep RT-PCR kit. Most expanded thyroid clonotypes (frequency above 0.001) were also detected in blood, a finding suggesting that blood repertoires may reflect thyroid immune responses. Ophthalmopathy was separated from stable hyperthyroidism by a 13 V-J signature model, with about 88% sensitivity and around 81% specificity obtained in cross-validation and 80%/75% obtained in testing. In validation, the model predicted progression to ophthalmopathy with around 71% sensitivity and roughly 72% specificity, a median of around 6.6 months before onset. To identify TCR V-J signatures that set the groups apart, the researchers used a discovery cohort of about a hundred patients, made up of 40 to 45 with Graves' ophthalmopathy and some 55 with stable Graves' hyperthyroidism. Prospective prediction of ophthalmopathy was tested in an independent validation cohort of some 19 hyperthyroidism patients and 17 patients who later progressed to ophthalmopathy. The 100 discovery patients were randomly split 7:3 into training and test sets. The study also compared thyroid tissue and blood T-cell repertoires from a handful of Graves' hyperthyroidism patients. After blood sampling, hyperthyroidism patients were treated with methimazole at a starting dose of 30 mg daily, and ophthalmopathy patients were treated with high-dose intravenous methylprednisolone. A second multiplex PCR round built the libraries, followed by size selection and purification. Sequencing of the libraries was done on an Illumina HiSeq2000 using paired-end 100 bp reads. Raw data were processed with SOAPnuke, discarding reads with adapters, uncalled bases, mean Phred below 15, or no exact constant-primer or identifier match. COPE v1.2.5 was used to merge high-quality paired reads, and clonotypes were defined as unique nucleotide sequences. MiTCR v1.1 was used to align clonotypes to the IMGT TRBV, TRBD and TRBJ reference segments. Analysis was restricted to V-J combinations with a frequency above 0.0001, which covered 99% to 99.2% of repertoires. A TCS score was defined as the ratio of F50 (clonal expansion) to E x V (chaos), with BLOSUM62-based TCRdist applied between CDR3 peptides within each V-J. Welch's t-statistics and random forest reduced fewer than 600 V-J features to 13, which were used in a naive Bayes classifier (R e1071). Sample size was not statistically predetermined, and blinding of investigators to group allocation was not performed. The paper reports TCR Vbeta CDR3 sequencing of over 120 peripheral blood samples: fewer than 50 ophthalmopathy, approximately 74 hyperthyroidism and roughly 17 progressor patients.

The sequencing here drew on peripheral blood mononuclear cells (PBMCs), taken at new diagnosis, from a patient treated with antithyroid drugs. The chain couples TRBV28 to TRBJ1-1, and the D gene may be TRBD1, 6 bases matching. This TCR derives from a woman aged 45-59 years with Graves disease. Donor details come from another sample of the same person, matched by shared clones. The CDR3 region reads CASSLKQGAYTEAFF. Read as DNA, the sequence is TGTGCCAGCAGTTTAAAACAGGGAGCCTACACTGAAGCTTTCTTT.